This record covers a single T cell receptor beta chain. As yet, its antigen is unknown. J gave up 7 bases and V 3 bases, and 10 bases lay outside the gene matches. The germline CDR1 and CDR2 sequences are LGHNA and YSLEER. This CDR3 has 15 residues. Method: immunoSEQ multiplex PCR; TCRdb's copy keeps in-frame clones and lacks some. The sample has roughly 97,000 clones; around 90% are singletons. This entry is derived from a study of T cell responses to AZD1222 COVID-19 vaccine. Study details: Second doses at about 4 or about 12 weeks were pooled. The study, taken as a whole, reports: Just five or six AZD1222 recipients tested seropositive at baseline. The donors showed a predominance of white British ancestry and of females, with possible underestimation of clonal diversity. Dominant CD4 TCR responses targeted spike regions 160-218 and 743-854.

The TCR sequence derives from an adult in good health. Material: peripheral blood, obtained on day 0 of AZD1222 vaccination. The chain combines TRBV4-3 with TRBJ1-2; 8 positions match TRBD1. The CDR3 is CASSQGTGGRSGYTF. The CDR3 nucleotides read TGCGCCAGCAGCCAGGGAACAGGGGGAAGAAGTGGCTACACCTTC.